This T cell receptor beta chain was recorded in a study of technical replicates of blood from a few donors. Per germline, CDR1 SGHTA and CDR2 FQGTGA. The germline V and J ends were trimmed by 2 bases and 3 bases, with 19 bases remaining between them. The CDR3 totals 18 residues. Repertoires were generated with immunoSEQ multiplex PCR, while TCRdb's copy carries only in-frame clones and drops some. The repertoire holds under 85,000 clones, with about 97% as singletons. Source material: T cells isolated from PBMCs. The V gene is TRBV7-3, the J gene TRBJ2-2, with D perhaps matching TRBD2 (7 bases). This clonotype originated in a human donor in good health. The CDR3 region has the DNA TGTGCCAGCAGCTTATGGGTGGGGGGGGCTTCAGACACCGGGGAGCTGTTTTTT. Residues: CASSLWVGGASDTGELFF.